The 20 T cell receptor beta chains in this list originate from one sample, sequenced in a study of blood T cell repertoires in COVID-19 (TCRdb year 2020). The receptor library was made with the immunoSEQ multiplex PCR assay. The table was pulled from immuneACCESS by TCRdb, which kept in-frame rearrangements only. Such tables lose some clones; where checked, under half of the loss comes from unresolved V genes, and the rest has no known cause. The sample table contains about 340,000 clones; only one count was recorded for around nine tenths of them. The ten largest clonotypes hold less than 3.5% of the sample. Material for sequencing was peripheral blood. The receptors come from a woman aged 18 to 35 who had recovered from COVID-19.

This chain joins TRBV12-3 or TRBV12-4 and TRBJ1-1, with 7 bases that match TRBD1. The CDR3 extends over 13 amino acids. The trim removed 5 bases at V and 7 bases at J, leaving 7 bases unmatched. In nucleotides, the CDR3 is TGTGCCAGCAGTCTACCCGGACAGGATGAAGCTTTCTTT. It codes for CASSLPGQDEAFF.

This clone was observed a few times. The chain has TRBV24-1 and TRBJ1-2; D is undetermined. The ends were cut back, 4 bases at V and 4 bases at J, with 6 bases in the middle. Germline assignment: CDR1 KGHDR and CDR2 SFDVKD. The CDR3 covers 12 residues. As DNA, the CDR3 is TGTGCCACCAGTGAGGCAGGCTATGGCTACACCTTC. Amino acid sequence: CATSEAGYGYTF.

V and J are TRBV27 and TRBJ1-5; the D gene is possibly TRBD1 (6 bases). The germline V and J ends were trimmed by 5 bases and 6 bases, with 8 bases remaining between them. Looked up from germline, CDR1 is MNHEY and CDR2 is SMNVEV (reference sequence). The CDR3 has 12 residues. CDR3 nucleotide sequence: TGTGCCAGCAGTATCAGGGGTCAGCCCCAGCATTTT. As protein: CASSIRGQPQHF.

The V gene is TRBV6-5, the J gene TRBJ1-1, with 7 bases identical to TRBD1. In germline, CDR1 is MNHEY, CDR2 SVGAGI. There are 14 residues in the CDR3. Unmatched junction bases numbered 9, after V lost 5 bases and J lost 6 bases. CDR3 nucleotide sequence: TGTGCCAGCAGTCTCAGACGAGGGGGCGCTGAAGCTTTCTTT. Amino acid sequence: CASSLRRGGAEAFF.

Only a few counts were recorded for this clone. The chain is built from TRBV9 and TRBJ1-3; D is perhaps TRBD1 (5 bases). The CDR3 has 14 amino acids. Deletions cut 3 bases from V and 1 base from J, with 8 bases between. Germline CDR1 reads SGDLS; CDR2 reads YYNGEE. This CDR3 is CASSGQTSGNTIYF. CDR3 nucleotides: TGTGCCAGCAGCGGACAGACATCTGGAAACACCATATATTTT.

This clone was counted a single time. The junction and the germline gene differ at one end; a read error may be behind it. V and J are TRBV7-2 and TRBJ1-2, with D perhaps matching TRBD1 (5 bases). Per germline, CDR1 SGHTA and CDR2 FQGNSA. CDR3 length: 14 residues. The CDR3 DNA follows: TGTGCCGGCAGCCCCCGGGGGGGATGGAATGGCTACACCTTC. Its protein is CAGSPRGGWNGYTF.

This clone came up once. This chain connects TRBV2 to TRBJ2-7, with TRBD2 as a possible D gene (6 bases). Trimming left V 4 bases short and J 3 bases short, with 10 bases between. The CDR3 consists of 13 residues. From germline, CDR1 is SNHLY and CDR2 FYNNEI. The CDR3 DNA follows: TGTGCCAGCAGTGCTTGGACTAACTACGAGCAGTACGTC. Its translation: CASSAWTNYEQYV.

V is TRBV3-1 (or the pseudogene TRBV3-2) and J is TRBJ1-4, with D perhaps matching TRBD1 (5 bases). The CDR3 has 17 amino acids. Trimming took 1 base from V and 4 from J, leaving 16 bases between them. In germline, CDR1 is LGHDT, CDR2 YNNKEL (reference sequence). This CDR3 reads CASSQVSGSKGNEKLFF. CDR3 in DNA: TGTGCCAGCAGCCAAGTGTCAGGGTCTAAGGGTAATGAAAAACTGTTTTTT.

The V call is TRBV10-2, the J call TRBJ1-5; tentative D call: TRBD1 (6 bases). The CDR3 covers 14 residues. V lost 2 bases and J 6 bases, leaving 11 bases between the germline ends. Looked up from germline, CDR1 is WSHSY and CDR2 is SAAADI. The CDR3 region has the DNA TGCGCCAGCAGTGAGGACAGGATCATTCAGCCCCAGCATTTT. It is translated as CASSEDRIIQPQHF.

The chain couples TRBV13 to TRBJ2-3; 9 bases align to TRBD2. Germline CDR1 is PRHDT and CDR2 is FYEKMQ (reference sequence). J lost 6 bases, V lost 5 bases, and 12 bases had no gene match. CDR3 length equals 16 residues. The CDR3 bases are TGTGCCAGCAGCCGAGGGAGTGCGGGAGGGACGGATACGCAGTATTTT. It specifies CASSRGSAGGTDTQYF.

The sample holds one count of this clone. This rearrangement joins TRBV2 to TRBJ2-3, with 9 positions matching TRBD2. Germline V lookup: CDR1 SNHLY, CDR2 FYNNEI. Germline trimming cut 6 bases from V and 2 bases from J; bases unmatched to any gene: 3. This CDR3 is 14 amino acids long. This CDR3 reads CASRLAGHTDTQYF. In nucleotides, the CDR3 is TGTGCCAGCAGACTAGCGGGCCACACAGATACGCAGTATTTT.

The J gene is TRBJ1-1, the V gene TRBV10-3; tentatively, D is TRBD1 (5 bases). The CDR3 contains 15 residues. V was clipped by 2 bases and J by 3 bases, with 13 bases between them. Germline CDR1 and CDR2: ENHRY and SYGVKD. CDR3: CAISEGRGIDTEAFF. The CDR3 bases are TGTGCCATCAGTGAGGGTCGGGGGATCGACACTGAAGCTTTCTTT.

The CDR3 sequence: CASSSLREPNEQFF. CDR3 DNA: TGTGCCAGCAGCTCCCTCCGGGAACCCAATGAGCAGTTCTTC. The chain couples TRBV11-2 to TRBJ2-1; the D gene is possibly TRBD2 (5 bases). The ends were cut back, 4 bases at V and 6 bases at J, with 13 bases in the middle. The CDR3 covers 14 residues. Germline V gives CDR1 SGHAT, CDR2 FQNNGV.

The rearrangement joins TRBV25-1 to TRBJ2-5, with D possibly being TRBD1 (6 bases). The CDR3 totals 14 residues. Germline loops: CDR1 MGHDK, CDR2 SYGVNS. Trimming stripped 0 bases from V and 5 bases from J, with 10 bases between. CDR3 residues: CASSEYRGRETQYF. The CDR3 DNA reads as TGTGCCAGCAGTGAATACAGGGGCCGTGAGACCCAGTACTTC.

This rearrangement joins TRBV6-6 to TRBJ1-4, with D unresolved. Germline V gives CDR1 MNHNY, CDR2 SVGAGI (reference sequence). The CDR3 has 13 amino acids. Trimming took off 3 bases at V and 5 bases at J, with 7 bases between the two ends. The CDR3 protein is CASSYPGNEKLFF. DNA of the CDR3: TGTGCCAGCAGTTATCCGGGGAATGAAAAACTGTTTTTT.

The chain is built from TRBV24-1 and TRBJ1-5; D possibly corresponds to TRBD1 (6 bases). Trimming removed 4 bases at V and 6 bases at J, with 6 bases between. The CDR3 runs 12 residues. Germline loops: CDR1 KGHDR, CDR2 SFDVKD. The CDR3 region is CATSEGGQPQHF. The CDR3 coding sequence is TGTGCCACCAGTGAAGGGGGTCAGCCCCAGCATTTT.

This rearrangement joins TRBV15 to TRBJ2-3; no definite D call. The CDR3 is 13 residues long. Germline V CDR1 and CDR2: LNHNV, YYDKDF (reference sequence). Trimming removed 0 bases at V and 9 bases at J, with 10 bases between. CDR3 sequence (DNA): TGTGCCACCAGCAGAGATCAGGTCTACACGCAGTATTTT. It codes for CATSRDQVYTQYF.

The chain has TRBV4-1 and TRBJ1-1; 7 bases align to TRBD1. The germline gives CDR1 MGHRA, CDR2 YSYEKL. The V segment lost 1 base and the J segment 0 bases; nucleotides outside the gene matches: 8. The CDR3 is 17 residues long. Written as DNA, the CDR3 is TGCGCCAGCAGCCAAGTGGAGGGGGCCGTCATGAACACTGAAGCTTTCTTT. Translated: CASSQVEGAVMNTEAFF.

CDR3 region: CASSSNQGSTEAFF. Here the CDR3 DNA reads TGTGCCAGCAGTTCAAACCAGGGGAGCACTGAAGCTTTCTTT. The chain has TRBV6-2 or TRBV6-3 and TRBJ1-1, with D possibly being TRBD1 (6 bases). Trimming cost V 4 bases and J 4 bases, with 13 bases left between them. Germline V gene data show CDR1 as MNHEY and CDR2 as SVGEGT. This CDR3 is 14 amino acids long.

The chain employs TRBV5-1 and TRBJ2-3; 8 nucleotides align to TRBD1. V was pared by 2 bases and J by 4 bases, with 6 bases of the junction left unmatched. Germline lookup yields CDR1 SGHRS and CDR2 YFSETQ. The length of the CDR3 is 15 residues. CDR3 amino acids: CASSFDRGSADTQYF. CDR3 nucleotide sequence: TGCGCCAGCAGCTTTGACAGGGGTAGCGCAGATACGCAGTATTTT.